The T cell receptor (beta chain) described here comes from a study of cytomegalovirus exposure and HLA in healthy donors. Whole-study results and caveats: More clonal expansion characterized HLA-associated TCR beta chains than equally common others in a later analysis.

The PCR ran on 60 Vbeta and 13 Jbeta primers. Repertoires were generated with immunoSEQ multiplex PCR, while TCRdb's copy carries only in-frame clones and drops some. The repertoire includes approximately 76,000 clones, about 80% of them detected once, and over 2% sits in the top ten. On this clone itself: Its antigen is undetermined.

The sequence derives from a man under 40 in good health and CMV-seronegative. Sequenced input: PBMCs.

For the CDR3, the DNA is TGTGCCAGCAGTTTACAGGGTCGCGAGCAGTACTTC. Amino acid sequence: CASSLQGREQYF. The chain uses TRBV28 and TRBJ2-7, with D possibly TRBD1 on 5 matching bases. The CDR3 spans 12 residues. CDR1 is MDHEN and CDR2 is SYDVKM in the germline V gene. Trimming left V 2 bases short and J 6 bases short, with 8 bases between.